Presented here are 7 T cell receptor beta chains from one specimen sequenced in a study of cytomegalovirus exposure and HLA in healthy donors (dated by TCRdb to between 2016 and 2019). The library was generated by the immunoSEQ multiplex PCR assay. As stored in TCRdb, this immuneACCESS dataset retains in-frame rearrangements with V and J assigned. A fraction of the clones does not appear; measured against another copy, unresolved V genes explain less than half of the discrepancy, and the remainder lacks a known reason. In this sample the table shows 130,000 or so clones, about nine tenths of which occur a single time. The leading ten clones occupy around 3.4% of the sample. Sequenced input: PBMCs. All receptors come from a man between 25 and 39 years old in good health and CMV-seronegative.

CDR3 sequence reads: CASSKTNGYTF. CDR3 nucleotide sequence: TGTGCCAGCAGCAAGACAAATGGCTACACCTTC. V gene TRBV6-6 combines with J gene TRBJ1-2; D is unresolved. The CDR3 sequence is 11 residues long. Germline V gene sequence: CDR1 MNHNY, CDR2 SVGAGI (reference sequence). Between the trimmed V and J ends, which lost 6 bases and 6 bases, there was a span of 8 bases.

In this sample, this clone turned up once. The chain is built from TRBV5-4 and TRBJ1-1; D gene unclear. V was clipped by 5 bases and J by 1 base, with 15 bases between them. Looked up from germline, CDR1 is SGHNT and CDR2 is YYREEE (reference sequence). The CDR3 is 15 amino acids. CDR3 protein: CASRTSGEPNTEAFF. The CDR3 DNA follows: TGTGCCAGCAGGACCTCGGGAGAGCCGAACACTGAAGCTTTCTTT.

V and J are TRBV6-4 and TRBJ2-1; D is ambiguous. CDR1 and CDR2 from the germline V gene are MRHNA and SNTAGT. This CDR3 has 15 amino acids. V was trimmed by 9 bases and J by 10 bases, leaving 25 bases between them. CDR3 DNA: TGTGCCAGAACCGTCCCGCGTTCATTAGCATGGGAGCAGTTCTTC. It translates to CARTVPRSLAWEQFF.

V and J are TRBV28 and TRBJ2-7; D may be TRBD1 (6 bases). V shed 5 bases and J shed 2 bases, with 13 bases lying between them. CDR1 and CDR2 from the germline V gene are MDHEN and SYDVKM. The CDR3 extends over 14 amino acids. The CDR3 reads CASSLDSPAYEQYF. Here the CDR3 DNA reads TGTGCCAGCAGTCTGGACAGTCCAGCCTACGAGCAGTACTTC. The entire variable domain, with the rest obtained from reference TRBV28 and TRBJ2-7, is as follows: DVKVTQSSRYLVKRTGEKVFLECVQDMDHENMFWYRQDPGLGLRLIYFSYDVKMKEKGDIPEGYSVSREKKERFSLILESASTNQTSMYLCASSLDSPAYEQYFGPGTRLTVT.

This sequence joins TRBV28 and TRBJ2-7, with 9 positions matching TRBD1. Germline-derived CDR1 and CDR2 are MDHEN and SYDVKM. Trimming at V came to 6 bases and at J to 4 bases, leaving 10 bases not matched to a gene. CDR3 size: 15 residues. The CDR3 region is CASSPPGQGRYEQYF. The CDR3 DNA follows: TGTGCCAGCAGCCCACCGGGACAGGGAAGATACGAGCAGTACTTC. The full variable domain, with the rest looked up from reference TRBV28 and TRBJ2-7, is DVKVTQSSRYLVKRTGEKVFLECVQDMDHENMFWYRQDPGLGLRLIYFSYDVKMKEKGDIPEGYSVSREKKERFSLILESASTNQTSMYLCASSPPGQGRYEQYFGPGTRLTVT.

The chain combines TRBV27 with TRBJ1-2, with TRBD1 matching 9 bases. J was trimmed by 3 bases and V by 4 bases; bases with no gene match: 0. This CDR3 has 13 residues. CDR1 and CDR2 from the germline V gene are MNHEY and SMNVEV (reference sequence). The CDR3 is CASSWDRDYGYTF. The CDR3 DNA is TGTGCCAGCAGTTGGGACAGGGACTATGGCTACACCTTC.

This clone occurred once. The chain carries TRBV7-9 and TRBJ1-1, with 11 bases identical to TRBD1. The CDR3 loop spans 18 amino acids. Per the germline V gene, CDR1 is SEHNR and CDR2 is FQNEAQ (reference sequence). Trimming removed 5 bases from V and 3 bases from J; junction bases left unmatched: 14. This chain's CDR3 is CASSPWTGGVGGDTEAFF. CDR3 DNA sequence: TGTGCCAGCAGCCCTTGGACAGGGGGCGTTGGCGGGGACACTGAAGCTTTCTTT.